The following is a TCR beta chain sequence with its context. The sample is drawn from a study of blood T cell repertoires in COVID-19. Study details: PBMCs, B-cell-depleted T cells, or T cells provided the cDNA or gDNA that made up the material.

Per the original data handling: Amplification of reference gene primers was used by the study to estimate nucleated cell counts. The data were produced by immunoSEQ multiplex PCR, yet TCRdb's version contains in-frame clones alone and is incomplete. V and J calls and clone size come straight from that table; D and trimming were deduced from the DNA. Of tens of thousands of clones in the sample, roughly four fifths are singletons; the top ten hold approximately 7.4%. The CDR3 covers 16 residues. The sequence came from a man aged 55 to 70 with active COVID-19. The chain joins TRBV21-1 to TRBJ2-1; no DNA check was done on the table's D call, TRBD1. TRBV21-1 is a pseudogene. Sequences were obtained from peripheral blood. CDR3 DNA: TGTGCCAGCAGCAAAGAACCAGGGGGCGCGGGGAATGAGCAGTTCTTC. Translated, it gives CASSKEPGGAGNEQFF.